These 29 T cell receptor beta chains were sequenced from one sample in a study of beta chain features in type 1 diabetes (dated 2018 in TCRdb). The library relied on the immunoSEQ multiplex PCR assay. The entire isolated RNA was reverse transcribed using the High Capacity cDNA Reverse Transcription Kit, and thus expressed TCRB transcripts were sequenced. The table comes from immuneACCESS by way of TCRdb, which keeps in-frame sequences with V and J called. Part of the clones is missing from these tables; in studies checked, under half for an unresolved V gene and the rest for unknown reasons. The sample contains 120,000 to 150,000 clones, about 7.1% of them found a single time. More than 1.1% of the sample is taken by the ten largest. The material sequenced was central memory CD4+ T cells from blood. The receptor set was obtained from a woman in her 30s in good health.

The gene calls are TRBV19 and TRBJ2-3; 11 positions agree with TRBD2. There are 14 residues in the CDR3. CDR1 is LNHDA, CDR2 SQIVND, per germline (reference sequence). V trimming: 6 bases; J trimming: 3 bases; junction bases outside the gene matches: 2. This CDR3 reads CASRASGRTDTQYF. The CDR3 bases are TGTGCCAGTAGGGCTAGCGGGAGGACAGATACGCAGTATTTT.

Concerning this clone itself: The sample has other DNA sequences that encode this CDR3 too. The chain is built from TRBV27 and TRBJ1-2; D is uncertain. The CDR3 sequence is 11 residues long. Per germline, CDR1 MNHEY and CDR2 SMNVEV (reference sequence). Deletions cut 4 bases from V and 5 bases from J, with 5 bases between. For the CDR3, the DNA is TGTGCCAGCAGTTCCGGGTATGGCTACACCTTC. This codes for CASSSGYGYTF.

There are a few counts of this clone. At one end the junction does not follow the germline gene, possibly because of a read error. This chain joins TRBV7-6 and TRBJ2-1, with 7 bases matching TRBD2. Germline loops: CDR1 SGHVS, CDR2 FNYEAQ. The CDR3 runs to 13 residues. CDR3 nucleotides: TGTGCTAGCAGCTTAGGACTAGTGAATGAGCAGTTCTTC. Its protein product is CASSLGLVNEQFF.

The chain employs TRBV5-6 and TRBJ2-5; 10 bases fit TRBD1. Germline V gene data show CDR1 as SGHDT and CDR2 as YYEEEE. Trimming took 4 bases from V and 4 from J; bases not matched to a gene: 10. The CDR3 extends over 16 amino acids. Here the CDR3 reads CASSRKGQGVRETQYF. CDR3 DNA: TGTGCCAGCAGCAGGAAAGGACAGGGGGTAAGAGAGACCCAGTACTTC. The complete variable domain, with remaining parts taken from reference TRBV5-6 and TRBJ2-5, reads DAGVTQSPTHLIKTRGQQVTLRCSPKSGHDTVSWYQQALGQGPQFIFQYYEEEERQRGNFPDRFSGHQFPNYSSELNVNALLLGDSALYLCASSRKGQGVRETQYFGPGTRLLVL.

This clone was seen only a few times. J is TRBJ1-2 and V is TRBV7-9, with D maybe TRBD1 (5 bases). V lost 3 bases and J lost 1, with 9 bases in between. The germline V gene encodes CDR1 SEHNR and CDR2 FQNEAQ (reference sequence). The CDR3 extends over 14 amino acids. CDR3 coding DNA: TGTGCCAGCAGCTTCGACAGAAATAACTATGGCTACACCTTC. The encoded protein is CASSFDRNNYGYTF.

This chain uses TRBV28 with TRBJ2-1; D not resolved. The V and J ends lost 2 bases and 7 bases respectively, with 9 bases between them. Germline lookup yields CDR1 MDHEN and CDR2 SYDVKM. The CDR3 covers 13 residues. Here the CDR3 DNA reads TGTGCCAGCAGTTTAATAGTTCTGAATGAGCAGTTCTTC. It encodes CASSLIVLNEQFF.

The table lists this clone with a few counts. This chain uses TRBV21-1 with TRBJ1-5; the listed D gene, TRBD1, was not tested against the DNA. TRBV21-1 is tagged as a pseudogene. This CDR3 has 14 amino acids. CDR3 coding DNA: TGTGCCAGCAGCAAAAAGGGGAGCAATCAGCCCCAGCATTTT. This encodes CASSKKGSNQPQHF.

This chain uses TRBV28 with TRBJ2-7; 7 bases line up with TRBD1. Per the germline V gene, CDR1 is MDHEN and CDR2 is SYDVKM. This CDR3 is built from 15 residues. With 6 bases clipped from V and 4 bases from J, the junction kept 12 bases outside the gene matches. The CDR3, as DNA: TGTGCCAGCAGCACGACAGGGAAAGGGCGGTACGAGCAGTACTTC. Translation gives CASSTTGKGRYEQYF. The whole variable domain, filled in from reference TRBV28 and TRBJ2-7, reads DVKVTQSSRYLVKRTGEKVFLECVQDMDHENMFWYRQDPGLGLRLIYFSYDVKMKEKGDIPEGYSVSREKKERFSLILESASTNQTSMYLCASSTTGKGRYEQYFGPGTRLTVT.

This clone came up a few times. V and J are TRBV5-4 and TRBJ1-1; 8 bases map to TRBD1. J lost 1 base, V lost 4 bases, and 3 bases had no gene match. The germline CDR1 and CDR2 sequences are SGHNT and YYREEE (reference sequence). The CDR3 spans 14 residues. The CDR3 DNA sequence: TGTGCCAGCAGCCACGACAGGGGGAACACTGAAGCTTTCTTT. It translates to CASSHDRGNTEAFF. Combining the CDR3 with reference TRBV5-4 and TRBJ1-1 gives the whole variable domain ETGVTQSPTHLIKTRGQQVTLRCSSQSGHNTVSWYQQALGQGPQFIFQYYREEENGRGNFPPRFSGLQFPNYSSELNVNALELDDSALYLCASSHDRGNTEAFFGQGTRLTVV.

In its sample, this clone was seen a few times. The chain joins TRBV6-6 to TRBJ2-3; TRBD2 agrees at 7 bases. J lost 3 bases, V lost 11 bases, and 14 bases had no gene match. This CDR3 is built from 15 residues. Germline V lookup: CDR1 MNHNY, CDR2 SVGAGI (reference sequence). CDR3 nucleotide sequence: TGTGCCGCCCCCCGGGGGGTAGGTGTGACAGATACGCAGTATTTT. Its translation is CAAPRGVGVTDTQYF.

The chain uses TRBV11-2 and TRBJ2-1; 10 bases match TRBD2. Per germline, CDR1 SGHAT and CDR2 FQNNGV. The CDR3 is 18 residues long. Germline trimming cut 3 bases from V and 0 bases from J; bases unmatched to any gene: 8. CDR3 amino acids: CASSLSLAGVGSYNEQFF. As DNA, the CDR3 is TGTGCCAGCAGCTTGTCGCTAGCGGGAGTCGGCTCCTACAATGAGCAGTTCTTC.

The V gene is TRBV7-3, the J gene TRBJ2-7; a possible D gene is TRBD1 (5 bases). V gave up 3 bases and J gave up 4 bases, with 13 bases separating them. Germline assignment: CDR1 SGHTA and CDR2 FQGTGA. This CDR3 has 14 residues. The CDR3 sequence is CASSLQGDSYEQYF. CDR3 DNA sequence: TGTGCCAGCAGCTTGCAGGGTGACTCTTACGAGCAGTACTTC.

This clone has at least ten counts. The genes are TRBV29-1 and TRBJ2-7; D ambiguous. CDR1 is SQVTM, CDR2 ANQGSEA, per germline. This CDR3 is 11 amino acids long. V gave up 4 bases and J gave up 3 bases, with 7 bases separating them. CDR3 in DNA: TGCAGCGTTGCACTGTACTACGAGCAGTACTTC. It translates to CSVALYYEQYF.

V gene TRBV7-3 combines with J gene TRBJ2-1; a possible D gene is TRBD1 (6 bases). Germline V gene sequence: CDR1 SGHTA, CDR2 FQGTGA. The CDR3 extends over 12 amino acids. The ends were cut back, 5 bases at V and 9 bases at J, with 11 bases in the middle. The CDR3 spells CASSGRGGEQFF. CDR3 DNA: TGTGCCAGCAGCGGCAGGGGCGGTGAGCAGTTCTTC. The entire variable domain, with the rest obtained from reference TRBV7-3 and TRBJ2-1, is as follows: GAGVSQTPSNKVTEKGKYVELRCDPISGHTALYWYRQSLGQGPEFLIYFQGTGAADDSGLPNDRFFAVRPEGSVSTLKIQRTERGDSAVYLCASSGRGGEQFFGPGTRLTVL.

V is TRBV4-2 and J is TRBJ1-5; 7 bases are shared with TRBD1. Trimming at V came to 0 bases and at J to 6 bases, leaving 8 bases not matched to a gene. Germline lookup yields CDR1 LGHNA and CDR2 YNFKEQ. The CDR3 is 16 amino acids. The CDR3 here is CASSQDHRGSPQPQHF. The CDR3 bases are TGTGCCAGCAGCCAAGACCACAGGGGATCACCTCAGCCCCAGCATTTT.

This clone was observed a few times. The rearrangement uses TRBV11-2 and TRBJ2-1; D is undetermined. The CDR3 is 13 amino acids. Trimming took off 0 bases at V and 10 bases at J, with 10 bases between the two ends. In germline, CDR1 is SGHAT, CDR2 FQNNGV. CDR3 DNA: TGTGCCAGCAGCTTAGATCGCGGAGAGGAGCAGTTCTTC. Translation: CASSLDRGEEQFF.

The chain couples TRBV18 to TRBJ1-2; the match to TRBD1 covers 9 bases. Trimming cost V 4 bases and J 6 bases; bases outside gene matches: 3. This CDR3 is 13 amino acids long. The germline V gene encodes CDR1 KGHSH and CDR2 LQKENI. The CDR3 DNA reads TGTGCCAGCTCACGGGACAGGGAGGATGGCTACACCTTC. Its protein is CASSRDREDGYTF.

J is TRBJ1-4 and V is TRBV11-1; tentative D call: TRBD1 (5 bases). The CDR3 runs to 14 residues. The germline CDR1 and CDR2 sequences are SGHAT and FQDESV (reference sequence). V was cut by 6 bases and J by 7 bases, with 15 bases left in between. CDR3 in amino acids: CASSRDRDSEKLFF. For the CDR3, the DNA is TGTGCCAGCAGTCGGGACCGGGACTCTGAAAAACTGTTTTTT.

This clone was seen only a few times. V usage is TRBV19 and J usage is TRBJ1-4; D is perhaps TRBD1 (5 bases). With 7 bases removed from V and 0 bases from J, the gap between germline ends came to 12 bases. The germline V gene has CDR1 LNHDA and CDR2 SQIVND (reference sequence). The CDR3 length is 15 residues. The CDR3 sequence: CASTGLSSTNEKLFF. In DNA form, the CDR3 reads TGTGCCAGTACAGGGTTGAGCTCAACTAATGAAAAACTGTTTTTT.

The chain has TRBV7-2 and TRBJ2-3; D is unresolved. This CDR3 comprises 12 residues. V was clipped by 3 bases and J by 6 bases, with 7 bases between them. Germline CDR1 is SGHTA and CDR2 is FQGNSA. This CDR3 is CASSFRVDTQYF. The CDR3 nucleotides are TGTGCCAGCAGCTTCCGGGTGGATACGCAGTATTTT.

This clone was picked up a small number of times. J is TRBJ2-7 and V is TRBV30; 7 positions agree with TRBD1. This CDR3 has 13 amino acids. V lost 8 bases and J lost 4; bases outside the gene matches: 11. The V gene's germline CDR1 is GTSNPN and CDR2 SVGIG (reference sequence). CDR3 in DNA: TGTGCCGGAACACAGGGGATGTTTTACGAGCAGTACTTC. Translating gives CAGTQGMFYEQYF.

This clone was counted a few times. This chain links TRBV7-6 with TRBJ2-1; 9 positions match TRBD2. Germline V CDR1 and CDR2: SGHVS, FNYEAQ. CDR3 length: 15 amino acids. With V trimmed by 5 bases and J by 5 bases, 7 bases remained unmatched. The CDR3 region is CASSPLAGVNNEQFF. The CDR3 region has the DNA TGTGCCAGCAGCCCCTTAGCGGGAGTCAACAATGAGCAGTTCTTC.

This clone was seen a few times. The chain recombines TRBV27 with TRBJ2-3; D is perhaps TRBD2 (6 bases). Germline assignment: CDR1 MNHEY and CDR2 SMNVEV (reference sequence). The length of the CDR3 is 13 residues. V dropped 2 bases and J dropped 10 bases, with 13 bases sitting between them. The CDR3 protein is CASSLAGKAAQYF. The CDR3 DNA sequence: TGTGCCAGCAGTTTAGCGGGAAAAGCTGCGCAGTATTTT.

The chain has TRBV6-5 and TRBJ2-6; possibly TRBD1 for D (5 bases). CDR3 length equals 15 residues. Germline CDR1 and CDR2: MNHEY and SVGAGI. The V and J ends lost 6 bases and 1 base respectively, with 10 bases between them. CDR3 sequence (DNA): TGTGCCAGCAGGAGTCAGGGTTCTGGGGCCAACGTCCTGACTTTC. Protein: CASRSQGSGANVLTF.

This clone has more than one count but fewer than ten. V is TRBV6-4 and J is TRBJ2-1; 7 nucleotides align to TRBD1. V lost 5 bases and J lost 7; bases outside the gene matches: 14. The germline V gene encodes CDR1 MRHNA and CDR2 SNTAGT. The CDR3 is 16 residues long. The CDR3 bases are TGTGCCAGCAGTCCCCACAGCAGGGGGAAGTGGAATGAGCAGTTCTTC. Translated, it gives CASSPHSRGKWNEQFF.

V usage is TRBV18 and J usage is TRBJ2-5; D not certain. The germline gives CDR1 KGHSH, CDR2 LQKENI. The V and J ends lost 8 bases and 1 base respectively, with 11 bases between them. This CDR3 contains 13 residues. CDR3 residues: CASIRGAQETQYF. In DNA form, the CDR3 reads TGTGCCAGCATTCGAGGTGCCCAAGAGACCCAGTACTTC.

There are a few counts of this clone. This sequence joins TRBV6-1 and TRBJ2-1; TRBD1 is a possible D gene (5 bases). V lost 0 bases and J 5 bases, leaving 17 bases between the germline ends. CDR3 length: 17 residues. Germline values: CDR1 MNHNS, CDR2 SASEGT. The CDR3 region has the DNA TGTGCCAGCAGTGAAGCCCGAGCAGGGTTTGACCACAATGAGCAGTTCTTC. This translates into CASSEARAGFDHNEQFF.

The rearrangement links TRBV7-2 to TRBJ1-1; 9 nucleotides match TRBD1. Germline loops: CDR1 SGHTA, CDR2 FQGNSA. This CDR3 spans 12 amino acids. Trimming took 5 bases from V and 10 from J; bases not matched to a gene: 5. DNA of the CDR3: TGTGCCAGCAGCCATCGGGACAGGGCAGCTTTCTTT. Amino acids: CASSHRDRAAFF.

This clone was detected only a few times. The rearrangement links TRBV7-8 to TRBJ2-3; 9 bases line up with TRBD1. There are 16 residues in the CDR3. Germline CDR1 SGHVS, CDR2 FQNEAQ. V was clipped by 3 bases and J by 4 bases; unmatched bases: 8. The CDR3 DNA is TGTGCCAGCAGCTTCCTGGACAGGGGTTCCGCAGATACGCAGTATTTT. The encoded protein is CASSFLDRGSADTQYF.